Given below is one T cell receptor beta chain in context. The antigen is undetermined. Here immunoSEQ multiplex PCR was the method, and the copy in TCRdb shows in-frame clones only, minus some. The data hold under 35,000 clones, with just under 85% observed a single time. The V end lost 5 bases, the J end lost 3 bases, and 13 bases lay between the germline ends. CDR3 size: 15 residues. From germline, CDR1 is MNHEY and CDR2 SVGAGI. This sample is part of a study of early stage breast cancer tumors. Study-level background: Of fewer than 20 invasive breast tumors, about a dozen were hormone receptor-positive, HER2-negative. Samples were sequenced at about 10-fold average coverage. Study observations and caveats: Tumors had about 2.3-fold higher T cell density than normal breast. Enriched TCRB sequences shared across patients were mostly commonly generated sequences.

The gene calls are TRBV6-5 and TRBJ2-2, with D unclear. The TCR originated in a person aged 50-59 years with breast cancer. The sequenced sample was blood. Here the CDR3 DNA reads TGTGCCAGCAGTGCCCGTCAGGCCGACACCGGGGAGCTGTTTTTT. Protein sequence: CASSARQADTGELFF.